This T cell receptor beta chain was identified in a study of cytomegalovirus exposure and HLA in healthy donors. Study-level results: The tendency of first-cohort TCR clusters to co-occur in the 120 or so validation repertoires was the finding of a later analysis.

Clones were sequenced by immunoSEQ multiplex PCR, and TCRdb holds only the in-frame ones, with some missing. Of about 160,000 clones in the sample, less than 90% are singletons; the top ten hold roughly 10%. For this clone: Its target is not known.

The V gene's germline CDR1 is LNHDA and CDR2 SQIVND (reference sequence). This CDR3 spans 14 amino acids. J lost 7 bases, V lost 6 bases, and 8 bases had no gene match. The receptor comes from a man aged 25-45 years in good health and CMV-seropositive. The chain has TRBV19 and TRBJ2-1, with 8 bases aligning to TRBD1. The specimen sequenced was PBMCs. As DNA, the CDR3 is TGTGCCAGTAGGCTCGGACAGGGTGCGAATGAGCAGTTCTTC. It specifies CASRLGQGANEQFF.